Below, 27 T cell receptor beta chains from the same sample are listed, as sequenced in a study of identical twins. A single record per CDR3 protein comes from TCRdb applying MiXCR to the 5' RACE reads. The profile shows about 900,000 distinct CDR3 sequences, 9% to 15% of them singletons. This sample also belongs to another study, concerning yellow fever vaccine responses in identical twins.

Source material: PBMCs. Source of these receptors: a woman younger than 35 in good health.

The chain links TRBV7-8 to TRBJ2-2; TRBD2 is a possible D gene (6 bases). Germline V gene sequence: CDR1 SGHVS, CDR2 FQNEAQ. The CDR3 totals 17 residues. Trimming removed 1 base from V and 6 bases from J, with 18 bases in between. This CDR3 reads CASSLVSGTALAGELFF. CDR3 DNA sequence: TGTGCCAGCAGCTTAGTTTCGGGGACTGCTCTGGCCGGGGAGCTGTTTTTT.

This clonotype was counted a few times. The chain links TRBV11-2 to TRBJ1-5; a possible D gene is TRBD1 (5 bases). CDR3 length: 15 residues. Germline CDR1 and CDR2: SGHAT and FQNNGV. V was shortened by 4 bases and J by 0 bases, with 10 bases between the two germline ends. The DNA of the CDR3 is TGTGCCAGCAGCTCCATCGGGGGTAGCAATCAGCCCCAGCATTTT. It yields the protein CASSSIGGSNQPQHF.

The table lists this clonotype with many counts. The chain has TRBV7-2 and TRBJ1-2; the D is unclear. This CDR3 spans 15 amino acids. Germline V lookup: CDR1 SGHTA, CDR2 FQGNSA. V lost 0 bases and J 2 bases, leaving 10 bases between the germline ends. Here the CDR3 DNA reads TGTGCCAGCAGCTTAGCGCGTGGCGGAAACTATGGCTACACCTTC. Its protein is CASSLARGGNYGYTF. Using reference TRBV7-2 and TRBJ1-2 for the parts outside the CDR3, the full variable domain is GAGVSQSPSNKVTEKGKDVELRCDPISGHTALYWYRQSLGQGLEFLIYFQGNSAPDKSGLPSDRFSAERTGGSVSTLTIQRTQQEDSAVYLCASSLARGGNYGYTFGSGTRLTVV.

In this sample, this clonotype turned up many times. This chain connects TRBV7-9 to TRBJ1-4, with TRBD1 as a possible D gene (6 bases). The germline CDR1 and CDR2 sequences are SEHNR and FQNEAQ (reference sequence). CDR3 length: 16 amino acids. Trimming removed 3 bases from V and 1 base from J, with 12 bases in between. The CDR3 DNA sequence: TGTGCCAGCAGCTTCTCTCGGGGGCGAACTAATGAAAAACTGTTTTTT. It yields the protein CASSFSRGRTNEKLFF.

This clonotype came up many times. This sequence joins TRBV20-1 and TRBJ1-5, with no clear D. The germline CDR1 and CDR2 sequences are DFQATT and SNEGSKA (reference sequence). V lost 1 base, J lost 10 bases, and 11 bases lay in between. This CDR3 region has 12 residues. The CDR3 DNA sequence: TGCAGTGCTAGAGGGGGTATTGGTCCCCAGCATTTT. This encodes CSARGGIGPQHF.

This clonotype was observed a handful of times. Here the CDR3 reads CASRPGTGGLLWSTQYF. Written as DNA, the CDR3 is TGTGCCAGCAGACCCGGGACAGGGGGACTATTATGGAGTACGCAGTATTTT. The rearrangement joins TRBV6-1 to TRBJ2-3, with 11 bases lining up with TRBD1. The CDR3 has 17 amino acids. V trimming: 6 bases; J trimming: 8 bases; junction bases outside the gene matches: 16. Germline V gene lookup returns CDR1 MNHNS and CDR2 SASEGT.

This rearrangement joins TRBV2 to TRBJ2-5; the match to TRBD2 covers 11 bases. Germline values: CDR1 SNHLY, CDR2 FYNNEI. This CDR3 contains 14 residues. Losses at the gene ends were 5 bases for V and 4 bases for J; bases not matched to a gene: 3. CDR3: CASSRLAGIETQYF. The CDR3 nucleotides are TGTGCCAGCAGTAGACTAGCGGGGATAGAGACCCAGTACTTC.

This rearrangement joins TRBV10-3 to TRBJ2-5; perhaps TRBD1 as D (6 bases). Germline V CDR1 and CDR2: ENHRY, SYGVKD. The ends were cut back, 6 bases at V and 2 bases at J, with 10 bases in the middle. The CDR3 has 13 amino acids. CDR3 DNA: TGTGCCATCAGCCTGGGACAACAAGAGACCCAGTACTTC. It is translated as CAISLGQQETQYF.

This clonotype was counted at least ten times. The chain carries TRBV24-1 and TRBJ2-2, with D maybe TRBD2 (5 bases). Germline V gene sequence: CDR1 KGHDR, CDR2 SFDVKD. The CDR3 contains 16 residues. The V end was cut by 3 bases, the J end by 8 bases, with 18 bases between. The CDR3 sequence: CATSDPYPGKTGELFF. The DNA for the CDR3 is TGTGCCACCAGTGATCCCTACCCCGGGAAGACGGGGGAGCTGTTTTTT.

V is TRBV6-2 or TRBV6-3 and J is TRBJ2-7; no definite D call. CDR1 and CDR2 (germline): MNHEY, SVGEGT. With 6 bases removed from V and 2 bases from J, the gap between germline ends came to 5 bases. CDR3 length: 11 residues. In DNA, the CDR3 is TGTGCCAGCAGACGGGCCTACGAGCAGTACTTC. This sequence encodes CASRRAYEQYF.

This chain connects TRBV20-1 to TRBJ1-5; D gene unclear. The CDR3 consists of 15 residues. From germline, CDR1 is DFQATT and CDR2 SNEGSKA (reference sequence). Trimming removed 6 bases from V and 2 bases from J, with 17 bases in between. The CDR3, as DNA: TGCAGTGCCCAATATAAAAACTCGGGCAATCAGCCCCAGCATTTT. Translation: CSAQYKNSGNQPQHF.

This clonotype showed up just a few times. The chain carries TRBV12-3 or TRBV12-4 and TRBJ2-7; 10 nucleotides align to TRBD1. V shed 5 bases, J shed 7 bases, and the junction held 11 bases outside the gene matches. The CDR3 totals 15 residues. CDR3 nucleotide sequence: TGTGCCAGCAGTCATGGGACAGGGGAAGGGTGGGAGCAGTACTTC. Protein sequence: CASSHGTGEGWEQYF.

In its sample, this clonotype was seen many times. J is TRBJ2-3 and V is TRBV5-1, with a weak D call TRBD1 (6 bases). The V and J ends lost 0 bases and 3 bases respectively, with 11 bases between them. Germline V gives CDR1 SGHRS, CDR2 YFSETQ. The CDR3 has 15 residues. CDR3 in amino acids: CASSLEQGGTDTQYF. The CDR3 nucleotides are TGCGCCAGCAGCTTGGAACAGGGCGGTACAGATACGCAGTATTTT.

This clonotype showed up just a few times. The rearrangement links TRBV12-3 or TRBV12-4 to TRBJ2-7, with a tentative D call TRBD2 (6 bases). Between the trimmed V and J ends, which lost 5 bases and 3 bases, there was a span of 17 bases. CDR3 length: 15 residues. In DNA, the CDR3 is TGTGCCAGCAGTGTAGACGGGGGAGTCGGCTACGAGCAGTACTTC. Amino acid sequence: CASSVDGGVGYEQYF.

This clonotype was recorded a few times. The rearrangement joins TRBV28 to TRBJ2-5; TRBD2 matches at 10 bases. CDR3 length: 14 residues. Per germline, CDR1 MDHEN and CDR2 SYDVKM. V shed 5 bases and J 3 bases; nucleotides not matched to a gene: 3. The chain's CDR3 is CASSPLAGEETQYF. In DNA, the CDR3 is TGTGCCAGCAGTCCCCTAGCGGGAGAAGAGACCCAGTACTTC. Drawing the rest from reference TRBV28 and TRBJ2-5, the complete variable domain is DVKVTQSSRYLVKRTGEKVFLECVQDMDHENMFWYRQDPGLGLRLIYFSYDVKMKEKGDIPEGYSVSREKKERFSLILESASTNQTSMYLCASSPLAGEETQYFGPGTRLLVL.

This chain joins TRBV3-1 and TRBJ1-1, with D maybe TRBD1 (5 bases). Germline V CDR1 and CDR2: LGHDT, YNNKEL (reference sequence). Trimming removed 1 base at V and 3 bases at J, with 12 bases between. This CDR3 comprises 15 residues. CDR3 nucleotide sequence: TGTGCCAGCAGCCAAGTAGCTGGAGGGGACACTGAAGCTTTCTTT. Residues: CASSQVAGGDTEAFF. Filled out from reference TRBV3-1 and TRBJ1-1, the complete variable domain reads DTAVSQTPKYLVTQMGNDKSIKCEQNLGHDTMYWYKQDSKKFLKIMFSYNNKELIINETVPNRFSPKSPDKAHLNLHINSLELGDSAVYFCASSQVAGGDTEAFFGQGTRLTVV.

CDR3 loop: CASSIRTAWNGYTF. In DNA, the CDR3 is TGTGCCAGCAGCATACGGACAGCCTGGAATGGCTACACCTTC. The chain links TRBV12-3 or TRBV12-4 to TRBJ1-2, with D possibly TRBD1 on 6 matching bases. Trimming removed 6 bases at V and 6 bases at J, with 17 bases between. There are 14 residues in the CDR3.

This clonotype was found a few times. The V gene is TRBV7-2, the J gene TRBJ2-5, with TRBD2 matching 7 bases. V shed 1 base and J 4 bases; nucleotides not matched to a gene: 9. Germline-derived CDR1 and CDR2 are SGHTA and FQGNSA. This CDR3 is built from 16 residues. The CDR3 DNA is TGTGCCAGCAGCTTAGATGGAGGGAGGGTCGCAGAGACCCAGTACTTC. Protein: CASSLDGGRVAETQYF. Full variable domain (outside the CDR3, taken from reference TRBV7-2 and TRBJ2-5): GAGVSQSPSNKVTEKGKDVELRCDPISGHTALYWYRQSLGQGLEFLIYFQGNSAPDKSGLPSDRFSAERTGGSVSTLTIQRTQQEDSAVYLCASSLDGGRVAETQYFGPGTRLLVL.

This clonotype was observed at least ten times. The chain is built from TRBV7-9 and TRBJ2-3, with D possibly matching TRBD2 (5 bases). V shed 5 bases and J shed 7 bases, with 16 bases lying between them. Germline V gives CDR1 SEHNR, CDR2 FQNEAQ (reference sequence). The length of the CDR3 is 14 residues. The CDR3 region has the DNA TGTGCCAGCAGCCGTAGCGAGTCGAGGAATACGCAGTATTTT. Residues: CASSRSESRNTQYF. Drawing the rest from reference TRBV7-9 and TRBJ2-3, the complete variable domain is DTGVSQNPRHKITKRGQNVTFRCDPISEHNRLYWYRQTLGQGPEFLTYFQNEAQLEKSRLLSDRFSAERPKGSFSTLEIQRTEQGDSAMYLCASSRSESRNTQYFGPGTRLTVL.

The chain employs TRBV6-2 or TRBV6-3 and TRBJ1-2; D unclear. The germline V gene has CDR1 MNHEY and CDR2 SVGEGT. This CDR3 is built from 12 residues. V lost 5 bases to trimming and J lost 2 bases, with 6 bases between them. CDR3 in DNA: TGTGCCAGCAGTGGTATGAACTATGGCTACACCTTC. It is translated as CASSGMNYGYTF.

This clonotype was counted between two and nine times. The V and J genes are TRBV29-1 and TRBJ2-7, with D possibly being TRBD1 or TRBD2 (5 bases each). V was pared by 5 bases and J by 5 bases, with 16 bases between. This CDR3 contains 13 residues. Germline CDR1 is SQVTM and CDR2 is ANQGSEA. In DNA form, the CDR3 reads TGCAGCGTTTGGGACGGCGGCAGGGACGAGCAGTACGTC. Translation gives CSVWDGGRDEQYV.

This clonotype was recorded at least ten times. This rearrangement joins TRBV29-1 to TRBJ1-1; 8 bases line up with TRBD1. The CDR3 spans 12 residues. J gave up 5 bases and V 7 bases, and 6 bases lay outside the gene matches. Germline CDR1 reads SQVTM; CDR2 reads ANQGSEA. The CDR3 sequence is CSAKQGGTEAFF. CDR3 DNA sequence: TGCAGCGCCAAACAGGGGGGAACTGAAGCTTTCTTT.

The CDR3 region is CAINKGGSNTGELFF. As DNA, the CDR3 is TGTGCCATCAACAAAGGGGGCTCGAACACCGGGGAGCTGTTTTTT. The chain links TRBV2 to TRBJ2-2; 7 bases are shared with TRBD1. The J segment lost 0 bases and the V segment lost 10 bases, leaving 8 bases of the junction unmatched. Germline CDR1 reads SNHLY; CDR2 reads FYNNEI. This CDR3 is built from 15 residues. The whole variable domain, remainder taken from reference TRBV2 and TRBJ2-2, is EPEVTQTPSHQVTQMGQEVILRCVPISNHLYFYWYRQILGQKVEFLVSFYNNEISEKSEIFDDQFSVERPDGSNFTLKIRSTKLEDSAMYFCAINKGGSNTGELFFGEGSRLTVL.

CDR3 in DNA: TGTGCCAGCAGTGAGACTAGCAGCACAGATACGCAGTATTTT. This gives the protein CASSETSSTDTQYF. The chain couples TRBV6-1 to TRBJ2-3; 7 bases map to TRBD2. Germline lookup yields CDR1 MNHNS and CDR2 SASEGT. This CDR3 comprises 14 residues. V dropped 3 bases and J dropped 0; count of bases not matched to a gene: 0.

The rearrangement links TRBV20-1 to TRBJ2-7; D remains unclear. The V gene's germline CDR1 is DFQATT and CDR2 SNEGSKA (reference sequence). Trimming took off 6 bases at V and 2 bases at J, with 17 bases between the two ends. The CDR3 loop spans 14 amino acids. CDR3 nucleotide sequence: TGCAGTGCCAGCAAGTGGAATTCTCCCTACGAGCAGTACTTC. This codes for CSASKWNSPYEQYF.

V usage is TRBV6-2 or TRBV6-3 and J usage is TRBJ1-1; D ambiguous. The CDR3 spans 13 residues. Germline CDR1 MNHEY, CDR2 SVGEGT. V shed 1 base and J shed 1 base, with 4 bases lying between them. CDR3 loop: CASSYWQNTEAFF. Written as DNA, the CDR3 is TGTGCCAGCAGTTACTGGCAGAACACTGAAGCTTTCTTT.

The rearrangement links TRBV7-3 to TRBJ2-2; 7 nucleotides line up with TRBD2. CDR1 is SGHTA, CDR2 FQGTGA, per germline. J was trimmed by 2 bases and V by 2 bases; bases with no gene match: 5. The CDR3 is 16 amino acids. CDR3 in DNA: TGTGCCAGCAGCTTATACGGGACTACCAACACCGGGGAGCTGTTTTTT. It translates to CASSLYGTTNTGELFF.